One and the same sample provided the 18 T cell receptor beta chains below, sequenced in a study of blood T cell repertoires in COVID-19 (dated by TCRdb to 2018 to 2021). Libraries were prepared through the immunoSEQ multiplex PCR assay. The source is immuneACCESS, and TCRdb retained only in-frame sequences with V and J called. Part of the clones is not carried over; for the studies checked, unresolved V genes explain less than half of this, and the remainder is unexplained. The sample table records about 210,000 clones; about 90% of these occur just once. The ten largest clones capture roughly 1.2% of the sample. Material for sequencing was peripheral blood. The receptors originated from a man aged 25-40 years with acute or convalescent COVID-19.

The chain employs TRBV19 and TRBJ2-1, with TRBD2 matching 8 bases. V trimming: 3 bases; J trimming: 6 bases; junction bases outside the gene matches: 4. Looked up from germline, CDR1 is LNHDA and CDR2 is SQIVND (reference sequence). CDR3 length: 14 amino acids. CDR3 region: CASSMGLVSNEQFF. For the CDR3, the DNA is TGTGCCAGTAGTATGGGACTAGTCAGCAATGAGCAGTTCTTC.

The V gene is TRBV30, the J gene TRBJ1-6; the D is unclear. The CDR3 runs to 14 residues. Trimming cost V 3 bases and J 2 bases, with 8 bases left between them. CDR1 is GTSNPN, CDR2 SVGIG, per germline (reference sequence). The chain's CDR3 is CAWSVVTYNSPLHF. The CDR3 DNA sequence: TGTGCCTGGAGCGTAGTGACCTATAATTCACCCCTCCACTTT.

This clone was recorded only once. J is TRBJ1-1 and V is TRBV6-2 or TRBV6-3; 7 nucleotides align to TRBD1. The germline V gene has CDR1 MNHEY and CDR2 SVGEGT. The J segment lost 5 bases and the V segment lost 5 bases, leaving 5 bases of the junction unmatched. This CDR3 has 13 residues. The CDR3 coding sequence is TGTGCCAGCAGTCTGACAGGGAGGACTGAAGCTTTCTTT. Translated: CASSLTGRTEAFF.

The rearrangement joins TRBV6-5 to TRBJ2-5; a weak D match, TRBD1 (6 bases). The CDR3 is 15 residues long. Looked up from germline, CDR1 is MNHEY and CDR2 is SVGAGI. The V and J ends lost 6 bases and 5 bases respectively, with 19 bases between them. The CDR3, as DNA: TGTGCCAGCAGGGCCTCGGGGACACCCGCCGAGACCCAGTACTTC. Protein: CASRASGTPAETQYF.

The chain uses TRBV4-1 and TRBJ1-4, with D tentatively TRBD1 (5 bases). The CDR3 totals 15 residues. V lost 1 base and J 7 bases, leaving 13 bases between the germline ends. Germline values: CDR1 MGHRA, CDR2 YSYEKL. The CDR3 nucleotides are TGCGCCAGCAGCCAAGGGGGAGGGGTAGGTGAAAAACTGTTTTTT. Protein: CASSQGGGVGEKLFF.

The CDR3 region has the DNA TGTGCCAGCAGCGCCGGTGCTCGGACTAGCGGGGTAGCCAAAAACATTCAGTACTTC. Protein sequence: CASSAGARTSGVAKNIQYF. The V and J genes are TRBV9 and TRBJ2-4, with 12 bases lining up with TRBD2. Trimming took 3 bases from V and 0 from J; bases not matched to a gene: 10. Germline values: CDR1 SGDLS, CDR2 YYNGEE. The CDR3 is 19 residues long.

This chain joins TRBV18 and TRBJ1-3; D is uncertain. Trimming removed 2 bases from V and 0 bases from J, with 8 bases in between. Germline V lookup: CDR1 KGHSH, CDR2 LQKENI. The CDR3 has 15 residues. The CDR3 coding sequence is TGTGCCAGCTCACCAGTGAGTGACTCTGGAAACACCATATATTTT. Translated: CASSPVSDSGNTIYF.

The V call is TRBV3-1 (or the pseudogene TRBV3-2), the J call TRBJ2-7; 11 bases are a match to TRBD2. V trimming: 1 base; J trimming: 6 bases; junction bases outside the gene matches: 8. The CDR3 extends over 16 amino acids. Germline lookup yields CDR1 LGHDT and CDR2 YNNKEL (reference sequence). The CDR3 here is CASSQVGTSGSFEQYF. The CDR3, as DNA: TGTGCCAGCAGCCAAGTTGGAACTAGCGGGAGCTTCGAGCAGTACTTC.

J is TRBJ1-1 and V is TRBV15; no reliable D call. The germline V gene has CDR1 LNHNV and CDR2 YYDKDF (reference sequence). Trimming pared 0 bases from V and 11 bases from J, leaving 13 bases between. CDR3 size: 13 residues. The CDR3, as DNA: TGTGCCACCAGCAGAGATAAAGTGGCGAGGGCTTTCTTT. As protein: CATSRDKVARAFF.

The chain employs TRBV2 and TRBJ1-3; D is unclear. Germline V gene lookup returns CDR1 SNHLY and CDR2 FYNNEI. The V end was cut by 4 bases, the J end by 0 bases, with 7 bases between. The length of the CDR3 is 14 residues. Here the CDR3 DNA reads TGTGCCAGCAGTGTTTCAGGCTCTGGAAACACCATATATTTT. This translates into CASSVSGSGNTIYF.

CDR3 DNA sequence: TGTGCCAGCAGCTTATCCCCGGGACAGGGAAACACTGAAGCTTTCTTT. It codes for CASSLSPGQGNTEAFF. The rearrangement links TRBV7-3 to TRBJ1-1; 9 bases line up with TRBD1. With 2 bases clipped from V and 2 bases from J, the junction kept 6 bases outside the gene matches. Germline CDR1 reads SGHTA; CDR2 reads FQGTGA. There are 16 residues in the CDR3. Based on the CDR3 plus reference TRBV7-3 and TRBJ1-1, the full variable domain is GAGVSQTPSNKVTEKGKYVELRCDPISGHTALYWYRQSLGQGPEFLIYFQGTGAADDSGLPNDRFFAVRPEGSVSTLKIQRTERGDSAVYLCASSLSPGQGNTEAFFGQGTRLTVV.

The V call is TRBV5-1, the J call TRBJ1-5; no reliable D call. CDR1 is SGHRS, CDR2 YFSETQ, per germline. The CDR3 extends over 15 amino acids. V shed 4 bases and J shed 4 bases, with 15 bases lying between them. The chain's CDR3 is CASSVTDPANQPQHF. CDR3 nucleotide sequence: TGCGCCAGCAGCGTCACAGACCCAGCTAATCAGCCCCAGCATTTT. The whole variable domain, remainder taken from reference TRBV5-1 and TRBJ1-5, is KAGVTQTPRYLIKTRGQQVTLSCSPISGHRSVSWYQQTPGQGLQFLFEYFSETQRNKGNFPGRFSGRQFSNSRSEMNVSTLELGDSALYLCASSVTDPANQPQHFGDGTRLSIL.

The chain is built from TRBV15 and TRBJ1-3, with D unclear. Trimming took 1 base from V and 3 from J, leaving 16 bases between them. This CDR3 region has 17 residues. Germline CDR1 is LNHNV and CDR2 is YYDKDF (reference sequence). CDR3 in DNA: TGTGCCACCAGCAGAGGAGATCGGTTCCTCGGTGGAAACACCATATATTTT. This translates into CATSRGDRFLGGNTIYF.

The chain links TRBV19 to TRBJ1-6; D may be TRBD1 (6 bases). V shed 6 bases and J shed 6 bases, with 12 bases lying between them. The CDR3 is 14 residues long. CDR1 and CDR2 (germline): LNHDA, SQIVND (reference sequence). The CDR3: CASRGAIVNSPLHF. The CDR3 DNA reads as TGTGCCAGTAGGGGGGCGATTGTTAATTCACCCCTCCACTTT.

This clone was counted ten times or more. The chain carries TRBV3-1 (or the pseudogene TRBV3-2) and TRBJ2-1, with 8 bases matching TRBD1. The V segment lost 2 bases and the J segment 5 bases; nucleotides outside the gene matches: 11. The CDR3 totals 17 residues. Germline CDR1 and CDR2: LGHDT and YNNKEL (reference sequence). The CDR3 region has the DNA TGTGCCAGCAGCCAACTATACTGGGACAGGAAAGACAATGAGCAGTTCTTC. Translating it yields CASSQLYWDRKDNEQFF.

The chain recombines TRBV5-1 with TRBJ1-4; 8 bases agree with TRBD1. Unmatched junction bases numbered 6, after V lost 0 bases and J lost 2 bases. The V gene's germline CDR1 is SGHRS and CDR2 YFSETQ. CDR3 length: 17 residues. The CDR3 coding sequence is TGCGCCAGCAGCTTGGCCGGACAGGGTGGTACTAATGAAAAACTGTTTTTT. Encoded protein: CASSLAGQGGTNEKLFF.

The chain joins TRBV29-1 to TRBJ2-3; tentatively, D is TRBD1 (7 bases). This CDR3 contains 14 residues. Trimming pared 6 bases from V and 3 bases from J, leaving 16 bases between. Looked up from germline, CDR1 is SQVTM and CDR2 is ANQGSEA. The CDR3 here is CSVPPQGGTDTQYF. The DNA of the CDR3 is TGCAGCGTCCCACCTCAGGGGGGAACAGATACGCAGTATTTT.

The rearrangement uses TRBV28 and TRBJ2-4; 7 positions agree with TRBD1. This CDR3 has 12 amino acids. Germline-derived CDR1 and CDR2 are MDHEN and SYDVKM. The V gene end was trimmed by 8 bases and the J gene end by 5 bases; junction bases not matched to a gene: 3. The CDR3 DNA follows: TGTGCCAGCCGGGACAGACAAAACATTCAGTACTTC. This sequence encodes CASRDRQNIQYF. The full variable domain, rest sourced from reference TRBV28 and TRBJ2-4, is DVKVTQSSRYLVKRTGEKVFLECVQDMDHENMFWYRQDPGLGLRLIYFSYDVKMKEKGDIPEGYSVSREKKERFSLILESASTNQTSMYLCASRDRQNIQYFGAGTRLSVL.